This TCR beta chain originates from a study of cytomegalovirus exposure and HLA in healthy donors. Study context: Later analysis reported that the 120 or so validation repertoires shared the platform of the approximately 620 first-cohort repertoires.

With regard to this clone: The antigen remains unidentified.

J was trimmed by 4 bases and V by 3 bases; bases with no gene match: 3. The CDR3 runs to 15 residues. CDR1 and CDR2 from the germline V gene are LGHNA and YSLEER. Study findings and constraints: The listing of roughly 160 TCR beta chains classed them as cytomegalovirus-associated. As was reported, the classifier diagnosed cytomegalovirus status with high specificity and sensitivity.

TCRdb keeps only in-frame clones here, not all; method: immunoSEQ multiplex PCR. The sample gives 150,000 to 200,000 clones, 80% to 85% of which show up once; approximately 3% is in the top ten. Sequenced input: PBMCs. The chain uses TRBV4-3 and TRBJ2-1; 10 bases match TRBD1. The receptor's source is a woman aged 18 to 35 in good health and CMV-seropositive. The CDR3, as DNA: TGCGCCAGCAGCCAGACAGGGGGCACTTACAATGAGCAGTTCTTC. As protein: CASSQTGGTYNEQFF.